The 18 T cell receptor beta chains below were found in one sample sequenced in a study of lymphopenia after photon versus proton radiotherapy. The table came from immunoSEQ multiplex PCR; TCRdb's copy has only in-frame clones and leaves some out. The sample lists some 25,000 clones, 90% seen once, with 0.75% to 0.9% in the top ten. The sample consisted of peripheral blood, taken from a patient treated with photon-based radiotherapy. The receptors shown here come from a woman in her forties or fifties with cholangiocarcinoma.

The chain joins TRBV4-3 to TRBJ1-1, with D maybe TRBD1 (6 bases). V shed 0 bases and J shed 2 bases, with 10 bases lying between them. Germline assignment: CDR1 LGHNA and CDR2 YSLEER. The CDR3 is made up of 15 amino acids. The CDR3 region is CASSQDRGGNTEAFF. The DNA for the CDR3 is TGCGCCAGCAGCCAAGACCGGGGGGGCAACACTGAAGCTTTCTTT.

There are a few counts of this clone. CDR3 residues: CASSVVLGLGDQPQHF. The DNA for the CDR3 is TGTGCCAGCAGCGTAGTTCTGGGTTTGGGTGATCAGCCCCAGCATTTT. The V gene is TRBV9, the J gene TRBJ1-5, with D uncertain. V lost 0 bases, J lost 5 bases, and 15 bases lay in between. The CDR3 runs 16 residues. Germline CDR1 is SGDLS and CDR2 is YYNGEE.

This sequence joins TRBV7-7 and TRBJ2-5; TRBD2 matches at 11 bases. Germline CDR1 and CDR2: SSHAT and FNYEAQ (reference sequence). The CDR3 totals 15 residues. V lost 1 base, J lost 3 bases, and 1 base stayed unmatched. In DNA form, the CDR3 reads TGTGCCAGCAGCTTAGGGGGACTAGCGGAAGAGACCCAGTACTTC. Translated: CASSLGGLAEETQYF.

The J gene is TRBJ2-1, the V gene TRBV9, with a possible D match to TRBD1 (5 bases). Germline-derived CDR1 and CDR2 are SGDLS and YYNGEE. V gave up 0 bases and J gave up 7 bases, with 14 bases separating them. This CDR3 comprises 15 residues. This CDR3 is CASSVEQAGKNEQFF. The CDR3 region has the DNA TGTGCCAGCAGCGTAGAACAGGCAGGGAAAAATGAGCAGTTCTTC.

V gene TRBV19 combines with J gene TRBJ1-4, with D tentatively TRBD1 (6 bases). The CDR3 has 14 amino acids. The V and J ends lost 6 bases and 2 bases respectively, with 10 bases between them. The germline V gene encodes CDR1 LNHDA and CDR2 SQIVND (reference sequence). CDR3 protein: CASRRDRTNEKLFF. In nucleotides, the CDR3 is TGTGCCAGTAGAAGAGACAGGACTAATGAAAAACTGTTTTTT.

The chain employs TRBV19 and TRBJ1-2; D unclear. Per germline, CDR1 LNHDA and CDR2 SQIVND (reference sequence). The CDR3 consists of 14 residues. V was clipped by 3 bases and J by 7 bases, with 15 bases between them. CDR3 DNA sequence: TGTGCCAGTAGTATGCTGGTTCGGCTAGGTGGCTACACCTTC. The encoded protein is CASSMLVRLGGYTF.

This clone has only a few counts. The V gene is TRBV5-1, the J gene TRBJ1-1, with TRBD1 identical over 8 bases. Per the germline V gene, CDR1 is SGHRS and CDR2 is YFSETQ. The CDR3 is made up of 14 amino acids. V gave up 4 bases and J gave up 2 bases; unmatched junction bases: 4. This chain's CDR3 is CASSPGQGNTEAFF. The DNA of the CDR3 is TGCGCCAGCAGCCCAGGACAGGGTAACACTGAAGCTTTCTTT.

The chain joins TRBV29-1 to TRBJ2-5; no clear D gene. The CDR3 runs to 12 residues. The germline V and J ends were trimmed by 7 bases and 2 bases, with 11 bases remaining between them. The germline gives CDR1 SQVTM, CDR2 ANQGSEA. The CDR3 DNA is TGCAGCGCCCGACGTGAACAAGAGACCCAGTACTTC. This codes for CSARREQETQYF.

The genes are TRBV2 and TRBJ2-6; 9 bases fit TRBD1. CDR3 length equals 16 residues. J lost 3 bases, V lost 7 bases, and 7 bases had no gene match. Looked up from germline, CDR1 is SNHLY and CDR2 is FYNNEI. The DNA for the CDR3 is TGTGCCAGCACCCGGGACAGGGTCGGTGGGGCCAACGTCCTGACTTTC. Its translation: CASTRDRVGGANVLTF.

The chain recombines TRBV6-5 with TRBJ1-1, with D uncertain. CDR1 is MNHEY and CDR2 is SVGAGI in the germline V gene. Trimming shortened V by 0 bases and J by 7 bases, and 12 bases separated the two germline ends. The CDR3 length is 14 residues. CDR3 amino acids: CASSYSKRVVEAFF. Written as DNA, the CDR3 is TGTGCCAGCAGTTACTCCAAAAGAGTAGTTGAAGCTTTCTTT.

V and J are TRBV4-3 and TRBJ1-1; D gene ambiguous. Germline V gene sequence: CDR1 LGHNA, CDR2 YSLEER. Trimming pared 0 bases from V and 5 bases from J, leaving 10 bases between. The CDR3 has 14 residues. The CDR3, as DNA: TGCGCCAGCAGCCAAGAGGTCGGGAAAACTGAAGCTTTCTTT. Encoded protein: CASSQEVGKTEAFF.

The rearrangement uses TRBV5-1 and TRBJ1-6; possibly TRBD1 for D (6 bases). This CDR3 has 18 amino acids. Trimming removed 3 bases from V and 7 bases from J, with 23 bases in between. CDR1 and CDR2 from the germline V gene are SGHRS and YFSETQ. CDR3 DNA sequence: TGCGCCAGCAGCTCCAACGTCCGGGACACGGCACTAAATTCACCCCTCCACTTT. It specifies CASSSNVRDTALNSPLHF.

The chain carries TRBV11-3 and TRBJ2-2; possibly TRBD2 for D (5 bases). The CDR3 has 15 residues. CDR1 is SGHNT and CDR2 is YENEEA in the germline V gene. V lost 3 bases to trimming and J lost 6 bases, with 14 bases between them. CDR3: CASSFQGAAAGELFF. CDR3 sequence (DNA): TGTGCCAGCAGCTTCCAAGGAGCGGCCGCCGGGGAGCTGTTTTTT.

The rearrangement joins TRBV6-5 to TRBJ1-2; D may be TRBD1 (5 bases). The germline V and J ends were trimmed by 2 bases and 3 bases, with 13 bases remaining between them. CDR1 is MNHEY and CDR2 is SVGAGI in the germline V gene. The CDR3 runs to 15 residues. For the CDR3, the DNA is TGTGCCAGCAGTTACAGGCAGGGCGGCTACTATGGCTACACCTTC. This sequence encodes CASSYRQGGYYGYTF.

This clone has just a few counts. The chain uses TRBV9 and TRBJ2-7, with unresolved D. Germline CDR1 reads SGDLS; CDR2 reads YYNGEE. The V and J ends lost 0 bases and 3 bases respectively, with 13 bases between them. CDR3 length: 15 residues. CDR3 residues: CASSVGVTSGYEQYF. The CDR3 bases are TGTGCCAGCAGCGTAGGTGTAACGTCCGGCTACGAGCAGTACTTC. The variable domain in full, completed from reference TRBV9 and TRBJ2-7, reads DSGVTQTPKHLITATGQRVTLRCSPRSGDLSVYWYQQSLDQGLQFLIQYYNGEERAKGNILERFSAQQFPDLHSELNLSSLELGDSALYFCASSVGVTSGYEQYFGPGTRLTVT.

The DNA of the CDR3 is TGTGCCAGCAGCAGCCCGAGGATAGTTAACACTGAAGCTTTCTTT. This encodes CASSSPRIVNTEAFF. The chain recombines TRBV7-9 with TRBJ1-1; D call uncertain. V shed 5 bases and J shed 2 bases, with 15 bases lying between them. Germline CDR1 and CDR2: SEHNR and FQNEAQ (reference sequence). The CDR3 is made up of 15 amino acids.

In DNA, the CDR3 is TGTGCCAGCAGCAATGTGGGGGGGCTTGACAGCCGCTCTGGGGCCAACGTCCTGACTTTC. This codes for CASSNVGGLDSRSGANVLTF. The chain couples TRBV21-1 to TRBJ2-6; the D call of TRBD2 is as the table states it, not checked on the DNA. TRBV21-1 is listed as a pseudogene. This CDR3 has 20 amino acids.

The CDR3 sequence is CASSARWDREHYGYTF. The CDR3 DNA sequence: TGTGCCAGTAGTGCCCGGTGGGACAGGGAGCACTATGGCTACACCTTC. The chain is built from TRBV19 and TRBJ1-2; 9 bases are shared with TRBD1. Germline CDR1 reads LNHDA; CDR2 reads SQIVND (reference sequence). This CDR3 has 16 residues. V was clipped by 5 bases and J by 3 bases; unmatched bases: 10.